This TCR beta chain was captured in a study of blood T cells in healthy people across ages. The second PCR ran about 6 to 12 cycles with a sample-barcoded 5' primer and J-beta primers. Using its own MiXCR run on the 5' RACE reads, TCRdb lists one record per CDR3 protein. The sample contains about 1.5 million distinct CDR3 sequences, roughly 43% of which appear only once. Looked up from germline, CDR1 is MNHEY and CDR2 is SVGAGI. CDR3 size: 15 residues. V lost 0 bases to trimming and J lost 8 bases, with 13 bases between them. This clonotype showed up just once. The clonotype was recovered from a woman aged 18-29 years in good health. Sequenced material: blood. The chain recombines TRBV6-5 with TRBJ1-4; possibly TRBD1 for D (5 bases). The CDR3 here is CASSYSGRVGEKLFF. Written as DNA, the CDR3 is TGTGCCAGCAGTTACTCCGGCAGGGTTGGGGAAAAACTGTTTTTT.